Sequencing of this T cell receptor (beta chain) was carried out in a study of CD8+ T cells in alopecia areata. Broader study findings: Affected lesional scalp, above all in alopecia totalis/universalis, was more clonal than normal scalp. Among the cells sequenced in scalp samples are also the resident alphabeta T cells of normal skin. Although TCR sharing was seen in mice, sharing across patients was less clear, possibly for HLA-related reasons.

This clone appeared a few times. Its antigen is not identified. Lesional scalp tissue (obtained by punch biopsy) and peripheral blood were collected from alopecia areata patients. The ends were cut back, 8 bases at V and 0 bases at J, with 10 bases in the middle. Germline CDR1 reads MNHNY; CDR2 reads SVGAGI (reference sequence). The CDR3 contains 13 residues. Extracted RNA was reverse transcribed, and the resulting cDNA served as sequencing template. Libraries were prepared by immunoSEQ multiplex PCR; TCRdb keeps only in-frame clonotypes and omits some of them. The sample lists about 130,000 clones, 58% occurring once.

The starting material was CD4+ T cells sorted from blood, obtained at week 0. The V gene is TRBV6-6, the J gene TRBJ1-1; no clear D gene. This clonotype was obtained from a human donor with alopecia areata. CDR3 sequence: CASRRALNTEAFF. The CDR3 bases are TGTGCCAGCCGAAGGGCACTGAACACTGAAGCTTTCTTT.